This TCR beta chain was identified in a study of regulatory T cells in long-lasting Graves disease. For the study at large: The study enrolled newly diagnosed Graves' patients on antithyroid drugs under 3 months.

As to time point: newly diagnosed GD, antithyroid drugs for less than 3 months. PBMC-derived RNA was used for the TCR library. Patient provenance is recorded as an endocrinology department in Xi'an, China. Comments on this clonotype: A much larger clone differs by one base, so this may be a read error.

Arm-PCR with iRepertoire HTBI primers amplified the CDR3 regions for these TCR beta libraries. TCRdb itself ran the multiplex PCR reads through MiXCR, one entry per CDR3 protein. The profile covers 300,000 to 450,000 distinct CDR3 sequences, with roughly a sixth appearing a single time and about 20% taken by the ten largest. There are 13 residues in the CDR3. This sample comprised peripheral blood mononuclear cells (PBMCs), obtained at new diagnosis, from a patient treated with antithyroid drugs. This TCR derives from a female donor with Graves disease. The gene calls are TRBV12-3 or TRBV12-4 and TRBJ2-1; the D is unclear. The CDR3 DNA sequence: TGTACCAGCAGTTTAAGTCATGGAAATGAGCAGTTCTTC. It encodes CTSSLSHGNEQFF.